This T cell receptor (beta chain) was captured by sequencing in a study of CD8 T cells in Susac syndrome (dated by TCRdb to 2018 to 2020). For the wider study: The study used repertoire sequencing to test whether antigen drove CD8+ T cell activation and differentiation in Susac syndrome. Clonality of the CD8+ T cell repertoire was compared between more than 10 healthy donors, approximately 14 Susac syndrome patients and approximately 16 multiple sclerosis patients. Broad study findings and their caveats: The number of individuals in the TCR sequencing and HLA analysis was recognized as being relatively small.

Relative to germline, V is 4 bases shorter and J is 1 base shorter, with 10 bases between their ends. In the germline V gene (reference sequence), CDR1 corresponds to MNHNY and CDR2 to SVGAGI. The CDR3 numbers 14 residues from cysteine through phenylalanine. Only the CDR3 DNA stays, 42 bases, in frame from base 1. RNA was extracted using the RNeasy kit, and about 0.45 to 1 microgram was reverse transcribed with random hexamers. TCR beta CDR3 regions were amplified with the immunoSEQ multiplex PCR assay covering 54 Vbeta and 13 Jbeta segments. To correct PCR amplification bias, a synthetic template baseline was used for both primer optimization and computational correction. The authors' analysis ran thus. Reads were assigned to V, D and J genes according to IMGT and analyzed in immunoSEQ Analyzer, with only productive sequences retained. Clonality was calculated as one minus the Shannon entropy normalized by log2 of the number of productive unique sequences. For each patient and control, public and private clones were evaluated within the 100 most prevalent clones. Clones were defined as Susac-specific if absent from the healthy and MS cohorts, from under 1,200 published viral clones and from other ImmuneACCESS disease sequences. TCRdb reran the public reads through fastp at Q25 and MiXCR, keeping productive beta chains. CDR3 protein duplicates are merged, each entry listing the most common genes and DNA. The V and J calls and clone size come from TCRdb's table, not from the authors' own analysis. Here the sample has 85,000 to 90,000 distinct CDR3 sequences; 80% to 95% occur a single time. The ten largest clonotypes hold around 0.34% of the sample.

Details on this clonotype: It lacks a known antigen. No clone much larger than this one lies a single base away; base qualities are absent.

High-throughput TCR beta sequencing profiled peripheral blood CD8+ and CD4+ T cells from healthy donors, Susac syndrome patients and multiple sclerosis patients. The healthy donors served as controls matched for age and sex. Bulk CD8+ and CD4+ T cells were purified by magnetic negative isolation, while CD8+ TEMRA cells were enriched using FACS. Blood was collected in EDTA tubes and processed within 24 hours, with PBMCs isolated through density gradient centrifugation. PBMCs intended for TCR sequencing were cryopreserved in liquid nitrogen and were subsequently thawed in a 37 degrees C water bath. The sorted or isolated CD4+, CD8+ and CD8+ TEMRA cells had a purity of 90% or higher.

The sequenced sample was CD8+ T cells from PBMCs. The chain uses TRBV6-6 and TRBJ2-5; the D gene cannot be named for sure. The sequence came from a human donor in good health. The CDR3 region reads CASSWEILQETQYF. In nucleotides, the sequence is TGTGCCAGCAGTTGGGAAATTCTCCAAGAGACCCAGTACTTC.